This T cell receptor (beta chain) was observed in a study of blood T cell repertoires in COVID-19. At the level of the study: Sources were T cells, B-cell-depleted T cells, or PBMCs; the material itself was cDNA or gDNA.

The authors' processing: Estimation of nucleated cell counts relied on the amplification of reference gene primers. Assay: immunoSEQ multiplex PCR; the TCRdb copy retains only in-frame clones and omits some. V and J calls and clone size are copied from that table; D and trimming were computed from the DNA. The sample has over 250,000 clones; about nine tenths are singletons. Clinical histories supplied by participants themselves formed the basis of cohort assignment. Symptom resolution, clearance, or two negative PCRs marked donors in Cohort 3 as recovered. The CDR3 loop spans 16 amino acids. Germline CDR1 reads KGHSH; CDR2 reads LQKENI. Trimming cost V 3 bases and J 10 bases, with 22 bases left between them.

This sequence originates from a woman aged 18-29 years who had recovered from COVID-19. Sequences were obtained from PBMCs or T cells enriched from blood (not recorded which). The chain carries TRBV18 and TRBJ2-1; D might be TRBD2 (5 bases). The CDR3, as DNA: TGTGCCAGCTCACCCCCAATCGGGGTTAGGCAGGAGGAGCAGTTCTTC. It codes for CASSPPIGVRQEEQFF.